These T cell receptor beta chains were read from a single sample in a study of blood T cell repertoires in COVID-19. Sequenced by immunoSEQ multiplex PCR; TCRdb stores in-frame clones only, minus some. The data hold more than 100,000 clones, with 85% to 90% observed a single time. Sequencing was performed on peripheral blood. The receptor source for this set is a woman in her sixties or seventies with acute or convalescent COVID-19. CDR3s include the opening cysteine and the closing phenylalanine or tryptophan. A D gene is named only where the DNA matches it firmly. Clone size is stated in some rows and not others, as once, few, many or a class when expanded.

d_gene | j_gene | abundance | v_gene | CDR3aa | CDR3nt
TRBD2 | TRBJ2-3 | - | TRBV28 | CAESGGVVTDTQYF | TGTGCCGAATCGGGGGGGGTCGTCACAGATACGCAGTATTTT
- | TRBJ2-6 | few | TRBV4-2 | CASSQGIVVGQGANVLTF | TGTGCCAGCAGCCAAGGAATTGTGGTGGGGCAAGGGGCCAACGTCCTGACTTTC
- | TRBJ2-2 | - | TRBV6-5 | CASSGGPPGELFF | TGTGCCAGCTCGGGGGGCCCCCCCGGGGAGCTGTTTTTT
TRBD2 | TRBJ2-5 | - | TRBV9 | CASSVGLAAEQETQYF | TGTGCCAGCAGCGTAGGGCTAGCGGCCGAACAAGAGACCCAGTACTTC
- | TRBJ2-7 | - | TRBV19 | CASSEAGEGEQYF | TGTGCCAGTAGTGAGGCAGGGGAAGGCGAGCAGTACTTC
TRBD1 | TRBJ1-3 | - | TRBV30 | CAATRGTAGPPYF | TGTGCCGCGACACGCGGGACAGCCGGACCCCCATATTTT
TRBD2 | TRBJ2-7 | - | TRBV10-3 | CAISLLAGGYEQYF | TGTGCCATCAGCCTACTAGCGGGGGGCTACGAGCAGTACTTC
TRBD1 | TRBJ1-2 | - | TRBV6-5 | CASSYLTRQGNYGYTF | TGTGCCAGCAGTTACCTTACCCGACAGGGAAACTATGGCTACACCTTC
- | TRBJ1-2 | - | TRBV19 | CASSTVNYGYTF | TGTGCCAGTAGTACGGTTAACTATGGCTACACCTTC
TRBD2 | TRBJ2-5 | - | TRBV2 | CASSATTSIPETQYF | TGTGCCAGCAGTGCGACGACTAGCATTCCAGAGACCCAGTACTTC
- | TRBJ2-4 | - | TRBV18 | CASSPQGLDKNIQYF | TGTGCCAGCTCACCTCAGGGGCTTGACAAAAACATTCAGTACTTC
TRBD1 | TRBJ1-2 | - | TRBV7-9 | CASSLGTGEGYTF | TGTGCCAGCAGCTTAGGGACAGGGGAAGGCTACACCTTC
- | TRBJ2-5 | - | TRBV19 | CASSIYPGRAQETQYF | TGTGCCAGTAGTATATATCCCGGCAGGGCTCAAGAGACCCAGTACTTC
- | TRBJ2-5 | - | TRBV6-5 | CASKAGQETQYF | TGTGCCAGCAAGGCAGGCCAAGAGACCCAGTACTTC
- | TRBJ2-7 | - | TRBV12-3/TRBV12-4 | CASSTQGRRYF | TGTGCCAGCAGCACACAGGGGAGGAGGTACTTC
TRBD1 | TRBJ2-1 | once | TRBV2 | CASSEARDRGQYNEQFF | TGTGCCAGCAGTGAAGCCAGGGACAGGGGGCAATACAATGAGCAGTTCTTC
- | TRBJ1-1 | - | TRBV11-2 | CASSSLRRDPGNTEAFF | TGTGCCAGCAGCTCGTTAAGGAGGGACCCAGGGAACACTGAAGCTTTCTTT
- | TRBJ1-3 | - | TRBV30 | CAWNSQGVGNTIYF | TGTGCCTGGAATTCACAGGGCGTGGGAAACACCATATATTTT
- | TRBJ1-2 | - | TRBV5-1 | CASSLGAEGGYGYTF | TGCGCCAGCAGCTTGGGAGCCGAAGGGGGCTATGGCTACACCTTC
TRBD1 | TRBJ1-6 | - | TRBV30 | CAWSRDRSPSSYNSPLHF | TGTGCCTGGAGTAGGGACAGGAGCCCGAGCTCCTATAATTCACCCCTCCACTTT
TRBD2 | TRBJ2-7 | - | TRBV6-6 | CAVGRGYEQYF | TGTGCCGTCGGGAGGGGGTACGAGCAGTACTTC
- | TRBJ2-3 | - | TRBV27 | CASSLGPAPDTQYF | TGTGCCAGCAGTTTAGGGCCTGCCCCAGATACGCAGTATTTT
- | TRBJ2-3 | - | TRBV2 | CASSQLLVADTQYF | TGTGCCAGCAGCCAACTTTTAGTTGCAGATACGCAGTATTTT
TRBD2 | TRBJ2-2 | - | TRBV11-3 | CASSFTGGVFGGTGELFF | TGTGCCAGCAGCTTTACCGGGGGGGTGTTTGGCGGGACCGGGGAGCTGTTTTTT
- | TRBJ1-2 | once | TRBV4-2 | CASTLAGGQEAFGYTF | TGTGCCAGCACCCTAGCCGGGGGGCAAGAGGCCTTTGGCTACACCTTC
- | TRBJ1-1 | - | TRBV5-5 | CASSLYGIRRLAFF | TGTGCCAGCAGCTTGTACGGGATTCGTCGGCTGGCTTTCTTT
- | TRBJ1-2 | - | TRBV5-1 | CASSSSGADPLDYGYTF | TGCGCCAGCAGCTCGAGTGGGGCCGACCCTCTAGACTATGGCTACACCTTC